Below are 18 T cell receptor beta chains sequenced from a single sample in a study of shared clonotypes between healthy human individuals. Method: immunoSEQ multiplex PCR; TCRdb's copy keeps in-frame clones and lacks some. The top ten clones hold approximately 1.8% of a sample with 600,000 to 750,000 clones, roughly 72% of them seen once. Sequenced input: memory CD4+ T cells sorted from blood. The subset denotes: CD45RA-negative fraction. These receptor sequences come from a woman in her thirties in good health.

The chain recombines TRBV4-2 with TRBJ2-7; D is perhaps TRBD1 (5 bases). CDR3 size: 15 residues. The germline gives CDR1 LGHNA, CDR2 YNFKEQ. Trimming stripped 1 base from V and 6 bases from J, with 16 bases between. The CDR3 is CASSQAPTLGLEQYF. The CDR3 nucleotides read TGTGCCAGCAGCCAAGCGCCCACTCTGGGGCTCGAGCAGTACTTC.

This clone was detected a few times. The chain uses TRBV2 and TRBJ1-2; D remains unclear. CDR3 length equals 13 residues. V lost 1 base and J lost 5, with 8 bases in between. CDR1 and CDR2 from the germline V gene are SNHLY and FYNNEI. The CDR3 nucleotides read TGTGCCAGCAGTGAAGGCCGGGTATATGGCTACACCTTC. Translating gives CASSEGRVYGYTF.

This clone was seen only a few times. The chain couples TRBV18 to TRBJ2-7, with a tentative D call TRBD1 (5 bases). The CDR3 has 14 residues. The V end was cut by 3 bases, the J end by 6 bases, with 15 bases between. Per the germline V gene, CDR1 is KGHSH and CDR2 is LQKENI. The CDR3: CASSPGAGNSEQYF. The CDR3, as DNA: TGTGCCAGCTCACCTGGGGCAGGGAATAGCGAGCAGTACTTC.

The chain uses TRBV19 and TRBJ2-1; weak D call: TRBD2 (5 bases). CDR3 length: 13 amino acids. V gave up 6 bases and J gave up 2 bases, with 8 bases separating them. Germline V gene lookup returns CDR1 LNHDA and CDR2 SQIVND (reference sequence). CDR3 sequence (DNA): TGTGCCAGTAGACGGGAAGCCTACAATGAGCAGTTCTTC. Protein sequence: CASRREAYNEQFF.

This clone came up a few times. The chain uses TRBV6-6 and TRBJ2-2, with 10 bases fitting TRBD1. CDR3 length: 16 residues. Germline CDR1 is MNHNY and CDR2 is SVGAGI (reference sequence). The ends lost 0 bases at V and 5 bases at J; junction bases unmatched: 3. The CDR3 nucleotides are TGTGCCAGCAGTTACTCCGGGACAGGGGTGACCGGGGAGCTGTTTTTT. The encoded protein is CASSYSGTGVTGELFF.

The rearrangement joins TRBV11-2 to TRBJ2-2, with 7 bases lining up with TRBD2. With 3 bases clipped from V and 5 bases from J, the junction kept 6 bases outside the gene matches. This CDR3 region has 15 residues. CDR1 and CDR2 (germline): SGHAT, FQNNGV. CDR3 DNA sequence: TGTGCCAGCAGCTTCCCGGGACTAAGTACCGGGGAGCTGTTTTTT. It translates to CASSFPGLSTGELFF.

Turning to this clone: This sample includes further DNA sequences coding for the same CDR3. V is TRBV6-5 and J is TRBJ2-7; the D is unclear. Trimming took 2 bases from V and 4 from J, leaving 3 bases between them. The V gene's germline CDR1 is MNHEY and CDR2 SVGAGI. The CDR3 is 11 amino acids. The CDR3, as DNA: TGTGCCAGCAGTTACCAATACGAGCAGTACTTC. Translated, it gives CASSYQYEQYF.

In this sample, this clone turned up a few times. A much larger clone lies a single base off, so this may be a read error. The gene calls are TRBV28 and TRBJ1-5, with D possibly being TRBD1 (6 bases). The V end was cut by 3 bases, the J end by 2 bases, with 8 bases between. The CDR3 is made up of 14 amino acids. Germline V lookup: CDR1 MDHEN, CDR2 SYDVKM. The CDR3 sequence: CASSLAGGNQPQHF. CDR3 bases: TGTGCCAGCAGTTTGGCAGGGGGCAATCAGCCCCAGCATTTT.

This chain joins TRBV11-2 and TRBJ2-1; D gene uncertain. CDR1 and CDR2 (germline): SGHAT, FQNNGV. V gave up 7 bases and J gave up 0 bases, with 13 bases separating them. This CDR3 comprises 15 residues. The CDR3 here is CASTVGGTSYNEQFF. The CDR3 bases are TGTGCCAGCACCGTAGGCGGAACCTCCTACAATGAGCAGTTCTTC.

This clone has a handful of counts. This chain connects TRBV18 to TRBJ2-3, with 9 bases matching TRBD1. The germline CDR1 and CDR2 sequences are KGHSH and LQKENI. The ends lost 0 bases at V and 2 bases at J; junction bases unmatched: 15. The CDR3 runs 20 residues. CDR3 nucleotides: TGTGCCAGCTCACCACCGGGGTTCACAGGGGGCATAACACCCACAGATACGCAGTATTTT. As protein: CASSPPGFTGGITPTDTQYF.

The chain has TRBV27 and TRBJ2-5; maybe TRBD1 (6 bases). V was cut by 5 bases and J by 5 bases, with 18 bases left in between. Germline values: CDR1 MNHEY, CDR2 SMNVEV (reference sequence). The CDR3 runs 15 residues. CDR3: CASSNLAGAGETQYF. The CDR3 region has the DNA TGTGCCAGCAGTAACCTGGCAGGGGCAGGGGAGACCCAGTACTTC.

This clone was seen only a few times. Within the sample, other DNA sequences also encode this same CDR3. This chain connects TRBV11-2 to TRBJ2-3; D is unresolved. Germline V gene data show CDR1 as SGHAT and CDR2 as FQNNGV. CDR3 length: 13 amino acids. Trimming stripped 3 bases from V and 0 bases from J, with 4 bases between. Written as DNA, the CDR3 is TGTGCCAGCAGCTTTCCTAGCACAGATACGCAGTATTTT. This encodes CASSFPSTDTQYF. Supplemented by reference TRBV11-2 and TRBJ2-3, the full variable domain reads EAGVAQSPRYKIIEKRQSVAFWCNPISGHATLYWYQQILGQGPKLLIQFQNNGVVDDSQLPKDRFSAERLKGVDSTLKIQPAKLEDSAVYLCASSFPSTDTQYFGPGTRLTVL.

This clone has a handful of counts. The chain recombines TRBV7-9 with TRBJ2-1, with D tentatively TRBD2 (6 bases). Germline lookup yields CDR1 SEHNR and CDR2 FQNEAQ (reference sequence). The V gene lost 5 bases and the J gene lost 3 bases, with 11 bases spanning the gap. The CDR3 length is 14 residues. CDR3 residues: CASSPGGFYNEQFF. In DNA, the CDR3 is TGTGCCAGCAGCCCCGGGGGATTCTACAATGAGCAGTTCTTC.

The chain carries TRBV15 and TRBJ2-1; 10 bases fit TRBD2. From germline, CDR1 is LNHNV and CDR2 YYDKDF (reference sequence). The V and J ends lost 1 base and 12 bases, in that order; junction bases with no gene match: 3. The CDR3 loop spans 13 amino acids. The CDR3 sequence: CATSRGASGRQFF. DNA of the CDR3: TGTGCCACCAGCAGAGGGGCTAGCGGGAGGCAGTTCTTC.

This chain links TRBV27 with TRBJ2-7, with 7 bases fitting TRBD1. This CDR3 is built from 13 residues. Trimming at V came to 6 bases and at J to 3 bases, leaving 5 bases not matched to a gene. In germline, CDR1 is MNHEY, CDR2 SMNVEV (reference sequence). The CDR3 sequence: CASRGQNNYEQYF. The CDR3 DNA is TGTGCCAGCAGGGGACAGAACAACTACGAGCAGTACTTC.

This chain uses TRBV5-6 with TRBJ2-1; no clear D gene. CDR3 length: 13 residues. Deletions cut 6 bases from V and 4 bases from J, with 11 bases between. CDR1 is SGHDT and CDR2 is YYEEEE in the germline V gene. CDR3 amino acids: CASTNYSYNEQFF. CDR3 bases: TGTGCCAGCACGAACTACTCTTACAATGAGCAGTTCTTC.

This clone was observed a handful of times. The rearrangement uses TRBV6-1 and TRBJ1-5; tentatively, D is TRBD1 (6 bases). Germline CDR1 is MNHNS and CDR2 is SASEGT. This CDR3 is built from 13 residues. Trimming left V 4 bases short and J 7 bases short, with 11 bases between. The CDR3 region is CASSGGGEQPQHF. DNA for the CDR3: TGTGCCAGCAGTGGAGGGGGAGAACAGCCCCAGCATTTT.

The chain is built from TRBV7-3 and TRBJ1-2, with a weak D call TRBD1 (5 bases). The CDR3 has 16 amino acids. Germline assignment: CDR1 SGHTA and CDR2 FQGTGA. The V end lost 5 bases, the J end lost 8 bases, and 24 bases lay between the germline ends. The CDR3 DNA sequence: TGTGCCAGCAGCCCGCTGAATGCGGCAGGGTTAGAGGGCTACACCTTC. Translated, it gives CASSPLNAAGLEGYTF.